This TCR beta chain was sequenced in a study of control samples from healthy donors and cancer patients. Clones were sequenced by immunoSEQ multiplex PCR, and TCRdb holds only the in-frame ones, with some missing. The sample includes 150,000 or so clones, just under 95% of them seen just once. V was shortened by 8 bases and J by 7 bases, with 12 bases between the two germline ends. There are 12 residues in the CDR3. Germline V gene data show CDR1 as SGHTA and CDR2 as FQGNSA. The sequenced material came from blood. This sequence joins TRBV7-2 and TRBJ2-1; no clear D. The clonotype originates from a man between 18 and 29 years old in good health. The CDR3 loop reads CASSIDRNEQFF. The CDR3 region has the DNA TGTGCCAGCTCCATCGACCGGAATGAGCAGTTCTTC.